Below, 21 T cell receptor beta chains from the same sample are listed, as sequenced in a study of T cells in tumors after PD-1 blockade. Clones were sequenced by immunoSEQ multiplex PCR, and TCRdb holds only the in-frame ones, with some missing. The table records approximately 60,000 clones, roughly 75% of them present only once. Sequenced material: PBMCs, taken before anti-PD-1 treatment. These receptors came from a human donor with basal cell carcinoma.

The rearrangement joins TRBV29-1 to TRBJ2-7; 8 bases are shared with TRBD1. V lost 4 bases and J lost 6; bases outside the gene matches: 11. This CDR3 is built from 14 residues. Germline V gives CDR1 SQVTM, CDR2 ANQGSEA. CDR3 DNA sequence: TGCAGCGTTGGAAAGACAGGGGTATCAGGCGAGCAGTACTTC. Its translation is CSVGKTGVSGEQYF.

The rearrangement links TRBV12-5 to TRBJ2-1; 10 nucleotides agree with TRBD2. The CDR3 is 15 amino acids. The J segment lost 4 bases and the V segment lost 5 bases, leaving 5 bases of the junction unmatched. Germline CDR1 LGHNT, CDR2 FRNRAP. The CDR3 sequence is CASGVSGGGYNEQFF. Written as DNA, the CDR3 is TGTGCTAGTGGTGTAAGCGGGGGGGGATACAATGAGCAGTTCTTC.

V gene TRBV7-2 combines with J gene TRBJ2-7; tentatively, D is TRBD2 (7 bases). V was cut by 5 bases and J by 0 bases, with 11 bases left in between. The CDR3 runs 14 residues. Germline lookup yields CDR1 SGHTA and CDR2 FQGNSA. In DNA form, the CDR3 reads TGTGCCAGCAGCCGGGGGGCAGGCTCCTACGAGCAGTACTTC. Protein sequence: CASSRGAGSYEQYF.

V is TRBV18 and J is TRBJ1-4; 7 positions match TRBD1. The germline V gene encodes CDR1 KGHSH and CDR2 LQKENI. V was pared by 5 bases and J by 4 bases, with 10 bases of the junction left unmatched. This CDR3 contains 16 residues. CDR3 nucleotides: TGTGCCAGCTCAGAGGGGGCGTGGACAATTAATGAAAAACTGTTTTTT. Translating gives CASSEGAWTINEKLFF.

This clone was found a few times. The chain carries TRBV3-1 (or the pseudogene TRBV3-2) and TRBJ2-1; 16 bases are a match to TRBD2. This CDR3 comprises 14 residues. Germline-derived CDR1 and CDR2 are LGHDT and YNNKEL (reference sequence). Germline trimming cut 4 bases from V and 13 bases from J; bases unmatched to any gene: 4. Written as DNA, the CDR3 is TGTGCCAGCAGCCCGGGACTAGCGGGGGGGCCACAGTTCTTC. Its protein product is CASSPGLAGGPQFF.

This clone occurred a few times. The genes are TRBV7-9 and TRBJ1-3; no firm D call. V lost 5 bases, J lost 0 bases, and 11 bases lay in between. The CDR3 is made up of 15 amino acids. CDR1 SEHNR and CDR2 FQNEAQ come from the germline V gene (reference sequence). CDR3 coding DNA: TGTGCCAGCAGCGCCCCCTTATTCTCTGGAAACACCATATATTTT. The encoded protein is CASSAPLFSGNTIYF.

The rearrangement joins TRBV9 to TRBJ2-1; D not resolved. The germline V and J ends were trimmed by 4 bases and 10 bases, with 15 bases remaining between them. This CDR3 has 13 residues. CDR1 and CDR2 (germline): SGDLS, YYNGEE. CDR3 DNA sequence: TGTGCCAGCAGCCCCCACCGGGCACGAGAGCAGTTCTTC. Its translation is CASSPHRAREQFF. Full variable domain (rest looked up from reference TRBV9 and TRBJ2-1): DSGVTQTPKHLITATGQRVTLRCSPRSGDLSVYWYQQSLDQGLQFLIQYYNGEERAKGNILERFSAQQFPDLHSELNLSSLELGDSALYFCASSPHRAREQFFGPGTRLTVL.

The chain links TRBV2 to TRBJ2-1; 13 nucleotides line up with TRBD2. The CDR3 loop spans 17 amino acids. V was clipped by 0 bases and J by 7 bases; unmatched bases: 6. The germline CDR1 and CDR2 sequences are SNHLY and FYNNEI. CDR3 in DNA: TGTGCCAGCAGTGAAGCGTATCCGGGACTAGCGGGGAATGAGCAGTTCTTC. It is translated as CASSEAYPGLAGNEQFF.

The rearrangement uses TRBV12-3 or TRBV12-4 and TRBJ2-7; tentative D call: TRBD2 (5 bases). CDR3 length equals 12 residues. Between the trimmed V and J ends, which lost 4 bases and 4 bases, there was a span of 8 bases. For the CDR3, the DNA is TGTGCCAGCAGTTCCCGGGGTTACGAGCAGTACTTC. Its protein product is CASSSRGYEQYF.

J is TRBJ2-5 and V is TRBV5-1; D remains ambiguous. Deletions cut 0 bases from V and 2 bases from J, with 8 bases between. Germline V gene lookup returns CDR1 SGHRS and CDR2 YFSETQ. CDR3 length: 14 residues. The CDR3: CASSLGPIQETQYF. The CDR3 DNA reads as TGCGCCAGCAGCTTGGGACCGATACAAGAGACCCAGTACTTC.

This rearrangement joins TRBV25-1 to TRBJ1-6; D is perhaps TRBD1 (5 bases). The CDR3 is 16 amino acids. Per the germline V gene, CDR1 is MGHDK and CDR2 is SYGVNS. Between the trimmed V and J ends, which lost 6 bases and 0 bases, there was a span of 12 bases. CDR3 residues: CASSGGESSYNSPLHF. CDR3 nucleotides: TGTGCCAGCAGCGGGGGGGAGAGCTCCTATAATTCACCCCTCCACTTT.

The chain uses TRBV4-1 and TRBJ2-4; D is possibly TRBD2 (5 bases). Germline CDR1 and CDR2: MGHRA and YSYEKL. Trimming removed 4 bases from V and 0 bases from J, with 19 bases in between. The CDR3 is made up of 18 amino acids. This CDR3 is CASSPNLSRGLAKNIQYF. In DNA, the CDR3 is TGCGCCAGCAGCCCGAACTTGTCTCGCGGACTAGCCAAAAACATTCAGTACTTC.

The chain couples TRBV5-1 to TRBJ2-7; TRBD1 is a possible D gene (6 bases). The CDR3 runs to 14 residues. Between the trimmed V and J ends, which lost 3 bases and 2 bases, there was a span of 12 bases. Germline V gene data show CDR1 as SGHRS and CDR2 as YFSETQ. CDR3 loop: CASSSRGYPYEQYF. Here the CDR3 DNA reads TGCGCCAGCAGCTCCAGGGGCTATCCCTACGAGCAGTACTTC.

Points on this clone: This CDR3 is also generated by other DNA sequences in the sample. CDR3 loop: CASHPGTGGTDTQYF. CDR3 nucleotides: TGTGCCAGCCACCCCGGGACAGGGGGCACAGATACGCAGTATTTT. The chain uses TRBV4-2 and TRBJ2-3, with 10 nucleotides matching TRBD1. V lost 8 bases and J lost 1; bases outside the gene matches: 6. The germline CDR1 and CDR2 sequences are LGHNA and YNFKEQ. The CDR3 is 15 residues long.

The V call is TRBV9, the J call TRBJ2-1, with D perhaps being TRBD1 or TRBD2 (5 bases each). Between the trimmed V and J ends, which lost 1 base and 3 bases, there was a span of 14 bases. The CDR3 length is 16 residues. CDR1 is SGDLS, CDR2 YYNGEE, per germline. CDR3 region: CASSVSSEGNYNEQFF. The CDR3 coding sequence is TGTGCCAGCAGCGTATCCTCAGAGGGGAACTACAATGAGCAGTTCTTC.

The rearrangement uses TRBV6-1 and TRBJ1-5; TRBD1 is a possible D gene (5 bases). Germline V gene sequence: CDR1 MNHNS, CDR2 SASEGT. This CDR3 has 15 residues. Trimming stripped 2 bases from V and 4 bases from J, with 12 bases between. As DNA, the CDR3 is TGTGCCAGCAGTGAAAACGAGGGGAATAATCAGCCCCAGCATTTT. It specifies CASSENEGNNQPQHF.

V gene TRBV7-9 combines with J gene TRBJ2-2; TRBD1 or TRBD2 may be the D gene (5 bases each). Per germline, CDR1 SEHNR and CDR2 FQNEAQ (reference sequence). The CDR3 runs to 15 residues. V lost 4 bases to trimming and J lost 3 bases, with 12 bases between them. The CDR3: CASSSLRGDTGELFF. The DNA of the CDR3 is TGTGCCAGCAGCTCATTAAGGGGAGACACCGGGGAGCTGTTTTTT.

The chain has TRBV5-1 and TRBJ2-5, with TRBD1 as a possible D gene (6 bases). This CDR3 has 15 amino acids. Trimming stripped 2 bases from V and 1 base from J, with 12 bases between. The V gene's germline CDR1 is SGHRS and CDR2 YFSETQ. The CDR3 sequence is CASSFLGQPQETQYF. The CDR3, as DNA: TGCGCCAGCAGCTTTTTAGGACAGCCCCAAGAGACCCAGTACTTC.

This chain uses TRBV5-4 with TRBJ1-2; D perhaps matches TRBD1 (6 bases). This CDR3 contains 11 residues. The germline gives CDR1 SGHNT, CDR2 YYREEE (reference sequence). V was cut by 1 base and J by 10 bases, with 8 bases left in between. The CDR3 sequence: CASSLTGYYTF. CDR3 nucleotides: TGTGCCAGCAGCTTGACAGGGTACTACACCTTC.

The chain combines TRBV6-1 with TRBJ1-5; TRBD1 might be the D (5 bases). CDR3 size: 16 residues. The V and J ends lost 2 bases and 5 bases respectively, with 16 bases between them. The germline V gene has CDR1 MNHNS and CDR2 SASEGT. CDR3 residues: CASSEWIGGGDQPQHF. CDR3 nucleotides: TGTGCCAGCAGTGAATGGATTGGCGGGGGGGATCAGCCCCAGCATTTT.

The genes are TRBV30 and TRBJ2-7; D tentatively fits TRBD1 or TRBD2 (5 bases each). The CDR3 is made up of 16 amino acids. CDR1 and CDR2 (germline): GTSNPN, SVGIG (reference sequence). Between the trimmed V and J ends, which lost 1 base and 3 bases, there was a span of 19 bases. The CDR3 is CAWSGRSGDRNYEQYF. For the CDR3, the DNA is TGTGCCTGGAGTGGTCGGTCTGGGGACCGTAACTACGAGCAGTACTTC.